Listed here are 8 T cell receptor beta chains from one sample, sequenced in a study of CD8+CD57+ T cells in acquired aplastic anemia. Profiling of TCR beta VDJ combinations and CDR3 sequences used genomic DNA as template. TCRdb used MiXCR to reprocess the reads, holding one entry per CDR3 protein. Among around 170,000 distinct CDR3 sequences listed, approximately 48% were seen once. In patients chosen for sequencing, flow cytometry had shown CD8+CD57+ cell expansion. The specimen sequenced was sorted CD4+, CD8+, or CD8+CD57+ T cells (not recorded which) from PBMCs. Every receptor here comes from a human donor with aplastic anemia.

V and J are TRBV7-9 and TRBJ1-1; TRBD1 might be the D (5 bases). Germline V gene lookup returns CDR1 SEHNR and CDR2 FQNEAQ (reference sequence). Trimming took off 5 bases at V and 4 bases at J, with 11 bases between the two ends. CDR3 length equals 13 residues. The CDR3 reads CASSPGGSTEAFF. The DNA of the CDR3 is TGTGCCAGCAGCCCGGGGGGGAGCACTGAAGCTTTCTTT.

CDR3 loop: CASSYSSGGKLFF. CDR3 coding DNA: TGTGCCAGCAGTTACTCTTCTGGAGGAAAACTGTTTTTT. This chain links TRBV6-2 or TRBV6-3 with TRBJ1-4; D gene unclear. Trimming stripped 0 bases from V and 10 bases from J, with 9 bases between. The CDR3 has 13 residues. Germline values: CDR1 MNHEY, CDR2 SVGEGT.

This clonotype was detected once. At one boundary the junction diverges from the germline segment, which might be a read error. The chain carries TRBV10-3 and TRBJ2-1; 7 bases are a match to TRBD1. The V gene's germline CDR1 is ENHRY and CDR2 SYGVKD. The CDR3 consists of 14 residues. CDR3 residues: CANSDLLRQGEQLF. DNA for the CDR3: TGTGCCAACAGTGATTTGCTCCGACAGGGTGAGCAGCTCTTC.

On this clonotype: Relative to the germline gene, one junction end is altered; a read error may explain this. The rearrangement uses TRBV7-3 and TRBJ2-5; D is possibly TRBD2 (6 bases). The CDR3 extends over 17 amino acids. Germline values: CDR1 SGHTA, CDR2 FQGTGA. The CDR3 DNA sequence: TGTGCCGGCAGCTTAAACGTCGGAGGGCTTACCCGAGAGACCCAGTACTTC. Translated, it gives CAGSLNVGGLTRETQYF. The whole variable domain, filled in from reference TRBV7-3 and TRBJ2-5, reads GAGVSQTPSNKVTEKGKYVELRCDPISGHTALYWYRQSLGQGPEFLIYFQGTGAADDSGLPNDRFFAVRPEGSVSTLKIQRTERGDSAVYLCAGSLNVGGLTRETQYFGPGTRLLVL.

The chain combines TRBV28 with TRBJ1-2; a possible D gene is TRBD1 (6 bases). Between the trimmed V and J ends, which lost 3 bases and 4 bases, there was a span of 21 bases. The germline V gene encodes CDR1 MDHEN and CDR2 SYDVKM. This CDR3 is 17 amino acids long. The CDR3 loop is CASSLPGPGQLGYGYTF. Written as DNA, the CDR3 is TGTGCCAGCAGTTTGCCCGGACCCGGACAGCTCGGCTATGGCTACACCTTC.

The DNA for the CDR3 is TGTGCTAAGGGGGCGGGACAGGGGGCCCAAGAGACCCAGTACTTC. Protein sequence: CAKGAGQGAQETQYF. The chain has TRBV15 and TRBJ2-5, with TRBD1 matching over 12 bases. The CDR3 has 15 amino acids. Germline CDR1 and CDR2: LNHNV and YYDKDF (reference sequence).

This clonotype was observed at least ten times. The chain employs TRBV6-1 and TRBJ2-3; TRBD2 matches at 8 bases. Unmatched junction bases numbered 3, after V lost 0 bases and J lost 4 bases. Germline V gives CDR1 MNHNS, CDR2 SASEGT. The CDR3 has 15 amino acids. This CDR3 reads CASSEAGGRSDTQYF. CDR3 in DNA: TGTGCCAGCAGTGAAGCCGGCGGGAGGTCAGATACGCAGTATTTT.

This clonotype was observed a handful of times. The V call is TRBV25-1, the J call TRBJ1-4, with TRBD1 as a possible D gene (5 bases). Germline loops: CDR1 MGHDK, CDR2 SYGVNS. V shed 6 bases and J shed 0 bases, with 11 bases lying between them. This CDR3 spans 15 amino acids. Here the CDR3 DNA reads TGTGCCAGCAGGGATAGGGGTGCAACTAATGAAAAACTGTTTTTT. Translating gives CASRDRGATNEKLFF.